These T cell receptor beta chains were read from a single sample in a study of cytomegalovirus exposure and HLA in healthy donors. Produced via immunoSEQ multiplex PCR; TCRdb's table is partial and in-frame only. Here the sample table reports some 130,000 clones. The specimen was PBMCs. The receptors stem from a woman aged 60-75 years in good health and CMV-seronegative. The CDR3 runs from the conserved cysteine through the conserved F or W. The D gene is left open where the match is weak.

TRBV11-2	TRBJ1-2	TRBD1	TGTGCCAGCAGCAGCCCAACCTCGGGACAGGGAAGGGACTATGGCTACACCTTC	CASSSPTSGQGRDYGYTF
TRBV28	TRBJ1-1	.	TGTGCCAGCACCCCTTCCGAGGGAAAAATGAACACTGAAGCTTTCTTT	CASTPSEGKMNTEAFF
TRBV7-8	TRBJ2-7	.	TGTGCCAGCAGCTTACTCACCGGTGAGCAGTACTTC	CASSLLTGEQYF
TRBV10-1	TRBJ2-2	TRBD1	TGCGCCAGCAGTGAAGGACAGGGGGTCGCCACCGGGGAGCTGTTTTTT	CASSEGQGVATGELFF
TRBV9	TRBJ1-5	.	TGTGCCAGCAGCGAGACAGGCGCCTCCAATCAGCCCCAGCATTTT	CASSETGASNQPQHF
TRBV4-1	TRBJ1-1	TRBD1	TGCGCCAGCAGCCCCCTCACAGGGGCGAACACTGAAGCTTTCTTT	CASSPLTGANTEAFF
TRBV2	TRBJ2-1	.	TGTGCCAGCAGTGTAACGGGACCCGGGAGCTCCTACAATGAGCAGTTCTTC	CASSVTGPGSSYNEQFF
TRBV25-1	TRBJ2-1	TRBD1	TGTGCCAGCAGTGCACGACAGGGGTCCCACACAAACAATGAGCAGTTCTTC	CASSARQGSHTNNEQFF
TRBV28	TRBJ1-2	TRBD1	TGTGCCAGCAGCTCGGGACAGGTGAATGGCTACACCTTC	CASSSGQVNGYTF
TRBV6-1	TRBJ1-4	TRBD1	TGTGCCAGCAGTGAAACCTCCAGGGGGCGAGGGGAAAAACTGTTTTTT	CASSETSRGRGEKLFF
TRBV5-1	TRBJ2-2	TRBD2	TGCGCCAGCAGTCCTAGCGGAGAAAACACCGGGGAGCTGTTTTTT	CASSPSGENTGELFF